The table lists the clone carrying this T cell receptor (beta chain) with a few counts. The sample is drawn from a study of Ad26.COV2.S vaccination and SARS-CoV-2 variants. The treatment here: over 15 received Ad26.COV2.S at low or high dose, single or two shots; several received placebo; per-sample allocation not given. Sample collection was performed on day 63 after the first vaccine or placebo injection. CDR3 length: 13 amino acids. CDR1 and CDR2 (germline): SEHNR, FQNEAQ (reference sequence). Trimming removed 8 bases from V and 2 bases from J; junction bases left unmatched: 5. Here immunoSEQ multiplex PCR was the method, and the copy in TCRdb shows in-frame clones only, minus some. The table shows 330,000 or so clones, with roughly 90% occurring only once.

The TCR comes from a person aged 18-65 years who received the Ad26.COV2.S COVID-19 vaccine or a placebo. The sample was peripheral blood, taken in a trial of Ad26.COV2.S vaccine versus placebo. The chain joins TRBV7-9 to TRBJ1-2; 7 nucleotides align to TRBD1. In DNA, the CDR3 is TGTGCCAGCGACCCGGGACAGAACTATGGCTACACCTTC. Its protein is CASDPGQNYGYTF.